A selection of T cell receptor beta chains follows, all from one sample in a study of follicular helper T cells after annual influenza vaccination. This table comes from immunoSEQ multiplex PCR, and its TCRdb copy is limited to in-frame clones, with some not included. The sample comprises about 3,600 clones, over 80% of which are singletons, and 0.83% rests with the top ten. The sequenced sample was CXCR5- memory CD4+ T cells sorted from blood, obtained 7 days after influenza vaccination. The source of these receptors is an adult who received the influenza vaccine. The CDR3 runs from the conserved cysteine through the conserved F or W. A D gene is named only where the DNA matches it firmly. Rows may omit the clone size; those that give it use once, few, many or a size class.

size: NA
D: NA
J: TRBJ2-3
V: TRBV6-1
DNA: TGTGCCAGCAGTGAAAGACAGATCACAGATACGCAGTATTTT
CDR3: CASSERQITDTQYF

size: NA
D: TRBD2
J: TRBJ2-7
V: TRBV5-4
DNA: TGTGCCAGCAGCTATCCGGGACTAGTGTCCTACGAGCAGTACTTC
CDR3: CASSYPGLVSYEQYF

size: NA
D: TRBD2
J: TRBJ2-7
V: TRBV6-1
DNA: TGTGCCAGCGCCCTAGCGGGGGTAACCTCCTACGAGCAGTACTTC
CDR3: CASALAGVTSYEQYF

size: NA
D: NA
J: TRBJ2-1
V: TRBV5-6
DNA: TGTGCCAGCAGCTTGGTGCAGGGGAGCTCCTACAATGAGCAGTTCTTC
CDR3: CASSLVQGSSYNEQFF

size: NA
D: TRBD1
J: TRBJ2-5
V: TRBV28
DNA: TGTGCCAGCACCGTATCCGGGACAGGGGCTTTCATGGCCCTTGAGACCCAGTACTTC
CDR3: CASTVSGTGAFMALETQYF

size: NA
D: NA
J: TRBJ2-5
V: TRBV2
DNA: TGTGCCAGCATGGGGGTGGGGCGAGAGACCCAGTACTTC
CDR3: CASMGVGRETQYF

size: few
D: NA
J: TRBJ2-7
V: TRBV13
DNA: TGTGCCAGCAGACACCTGGGTACTTCCTACGAGCAGTACTTC
CDR3: CASRHLGTSYEQYF

size: NA
D: NA
J: TRBJ2-5
V: TRBV18
DNA: TGTGCCAGCTCACCATCTTCGACGGGAAAAGAGACCCAGTACTTC
CDR3: CASSPSSTGKETQYF

size: once
D: NA
J: TRBJ2-1
V: TRBV18
DNA: TGTGCCAGCTCACCTCCGGGGTCAGATGAGCAGTTCTTC
CDR3: CASSPPGSDEQFF

size: NA
D: NA
J: TRBJ2-3
V: TRBV2
DNA: TGTGCCAGCAGTGAAGGGACAGATACGCAGTATTTT
CDR3: CASSEGTDTQYF

size: few
D: NA
J: TRBJ2-3
V: TRBV10-3
DNA: TGTGCCATCAGTGCCACAGATACGCAGTATTTT
CDR3: CAISATDTQYF

size: NA
D: NA
J: TRBJ2-1
V: TRBV5-1
DNA: TGCGCCAGCAGCTCCAGTTCCAGGGGCGGCCTGGCCAATGAGCAGTTCTTC
CDR3: CASSSSSRGGLANEQFF

size: NA
D: TRBD1
J: TRBJ1-2
V: TRBV19
DNA: TGTGCCAGTATGGGGACAGGGTATGGTAACTATGGCTACACCTTC
CDR3: CASMGTGYGNYGYTF

size: NA
D: NA
J: TRBJ2-3
V: TRBV5-1
DNA: TGCGCCAGCAGCCCCGGGACTCTCTCAACAGATACGCAGTATTTT
CDR3: CASSPGTLSTDTQYF

size: NA
D: TRBD2
J: TRBJ2-5
V: TRBV4-1
DNA: TGCGCCAGCAGCAACCGGCTAGCGGGGGTGGAGACCCAGTACTTC
CDR3: CASSNRLAGVETQYF

size: NA
D: NA
J: TRBJ2-3
V: TRBV21-1
DNA: TGTGCCAGCAGCGCCCGACTAGCGGGGGGCCTAGATGAAAACACAGATACGCAGTATTTT
CDR3: CASSARLAGGLDENTDTQYF

size: once
D: NA
J: TRBJ2-5
V: TRBV14
DNA: TGTGCCAGCAGCCAAGACCCGGGACGGAGTGAGACCCAGTACTTC
CDR3: CASSQDPGRSETQYF

size: NA
D: NA
J: TRBJ1-3
V: TRBV30
DNA: TGTGCCTGGAAGGGGCTAGCAACTGGAAACACCATATATTTT
CDR3: CAWKGLATGNTIYF

size: NA
D: TRBD1
J: TRBJ1-4
V: TRBV16
DNA: TGTGCCAGCAGCCCGACAGGGACTAATGAAAAACTGTTTTTT
CDR3: CASSPTGTNEKLFF

size: few
D: NA
J: TRBJ1-2
V: TRBV7-9
DNA: TGTGCCAGCAGCCCCAAGGGGGGCAATGGCTACACCTTC
CDR3: CASSPKGGNGYTF

size: once
D: NA
J: TRBJ2-5
V: TRBV7-2
DNA: TGTGCCAGCAGCTTAGGTGACCACCAAGAGACCCAGTACTTC
CDR3: CASSLGDHQETQYF

size: NA
D: TRBD1
J: TRBJ1-2
V: TRBV5-8
DNA: TGTGCCAGCAGCTTGGTATCAGGGGACAGCCCAGCTAACTATGGCTACACCTTC
CDR3: CASSLVSGDSPANYGYTF

size: NA
D: NA
J: TRBJ1-4
V: TRBV15
DNA: TGTGCCACCAGCCCTAAGGGGAGTCGGAGATACGAAAAACTGTTTTTT
CDR3: CATSPKGSRRYEKLFF

size: few
D: TRBD2
J: TRBJ2-3
V: TRBV10-1
DNA: TGCGCCAGCAGTGAGGGTAGCGGGGGCCCCGATACGCAGTATTTT
CDR3: CASSEGSGGPDTQYF

size: NA
D: NA
J: TRBJ1-5
V: TRBV7-9
DNA: TGTGCCAGCAGCTTGGGAGGCTATAGCAATCAGCCCCAGCATTTT
CDR3: CASSLGGYSNQPQHF

size: NA
D: NA
J: TRBJ2-1
V: TRBV6-1
DNA: TGTGCCAGCCAAAGGGCCCCATACAATGAGCAGTTCTTC
CDR3: CASQRAPYNEQFF

size: NA
D: TRBD1
J: TRBJ2-7
V: TRBV4-1
DNA: TGCGCCAGCAGCCGCCCGGGACAGGGTATGTCCTACGAGCAGTACTTC
CDR3: CASSRPGQGMSYEQYF

size: NA
D: NA
J: TRBJ1-5
V: TRBV28
DNA: TGTGCCAGCAGTTCTGACCGGCATCAGCCCCAGCATTTT
CDR3: CASSSDRHQPQHF

size: NA
D: NA
J: TRBJ2-5
V: TRBV21-1
DNA: TGTGCCAGCAAGAGGCAAGAGACCCAGTACTTC
CDR3: CASKRQETQYF

size: NA
D: NA
J: TRBJ1-6
V: TRBV30
DNA: TGTGCCTGGACACCAGGGTCCTATAATTCACCCCTCCACTTT
CDR3: CAWTPGSYNSPLHF

size: NA
D: NA
J: TRBJ1-2
V: TRBV2
DNA: TGTGCCAGCAGTGGGGGGGCGAGAAGTGGCTACACCTTC
CDR3: CASSGGARSGYTF

size: NA
D: NA
J: TRBJ1-5
V: TRBV2
DNA: TGTGCCAGCAGGAGAGGTTGGGCGGCGAGCAATCAGCCCCAGCATTTT
CDR3: CASRRGWAASNQPQHF

size: NA
D: NA
J: TRBJ1-5
V: TRBV7-9
DNA: TGTGCCAGCAGCTTACCCCCCCGAGGAGATCAGCCCCAGCATTTT
CDR3: CASSLPPRGDQPQHF

size: few
D: NA
J: TRBJ2-7
V: TRBV11-3
DNA: TGTGCCAGCAGCTTAGATCGGACAGCCTACGAGCAGTACTTC
CDR3: CASSLDRTAYEQYF

size: NA
D: NA
J: TRBJ1-2
V: TRBV20-1
DNA: TGCAGTGCTATTTTTCCCTACACCTTC
CDR3: CSAIFPYTF

size: NA
D: NA
J: TRBJ2-4
V: TRBV7-9
DNA: TGTGCCAGCAGCTTTTCTGGCGGAAAAAACATTCAGTACTTC
CDR3: CASSFSGGKNIQYF

size: once
D: TRBD1
J: TRBJ2-1
V: TRBV6-5
DNA: TGTGCCAGCAGGGATTCCGGGACAGGGGGTGTTGAGCAGTTCTTC
CDR3: CASRDSGTGGVEQFF

size: NA
D: NA
J: TRBJ1-1
V: TRBV19
DNA: TGTGCCAGTAGTACCTACAGGGCGGACGACACTGAAGCTTTCTTT
CDR3: CASSTYRADDTEAFF

size: NA
D: NA
J: TRBJ2-1
V: TRBV7-9
DNA: TGTGCCAGCAGGGTCAGGGGAAATGAGCAGTTCTTC
CDR3: CASRVRGNEQFF

size: NA
D: NA
J: TRBJ1-6
V: TRBV5-1
DNA: TGCGCCAGCAGCTCACGATGGAGTGGAAGCTCCTATAATTCACCCCTCCACTTT
CDR3: CASSSRWSGSSYNSPLHF

size: NA
D: NA
J: TRBJ1-4
V: TRBV10-1
DNA: TGCGCCAGCAGTGCGGATGCCAGGTTTTTT
CDR3: CASSADARFF

size: few
D: NA
J: TRBJ1-2
V: TRBV7-9
DNA: TGTGCCAGCAGCTCAGTCGGTAGTTATGGCTACACCTTC
CDR3: CASSSVGSYGYTF

size: NA
D: TRBD1
J: TRBJ1-4
V: TRBV4-1
DNA: TGCGCCAGCAGCCAAGCCGGGACAGGTCGTGAAAAACTGTTTTTT
CDR3: CASSQAGTGREKLFF

size: NA
D: NA
J: TRBJ2-3
V: TRBV28
DNA: TGTGCCAGCAGTTTATTAAGGCTAGCCGGGGCAGATACGCAGTATTTT
CDR3: CASSLLRLAGADTQYF

size: NA
D: NA
J: TRBJ1-2
V: TRBV5-6
DNA: TGTGCCAGCAGCCCAGGACCGGGGCGAGGCTACACCTTC
CDR3: CASSPGPGRGYTF

size: NA
D: NA
J: TRBJ1-3
V: TRBV10-1
DNA: TGCGCCAGCAGTGATCCGGGAATCTCTGGAAACACCATATATTTT
CDR3: CASSDPGISGNTIYF

size: NA
D: NA
J: TRBJ1-2
V: TRBV19
DNA: TGTGCCAGTAGTATAGGTTTTGGGACAATGAAAAACTATGGCTACACCTTC
CDR3: CASSIGFGTMKNYGYTF

size: NA
D: NA
J: TRBJ1-2
V: TRBV28
DNA: TGTGCCAGCAGTTTAGCCCGATATGGCTACACCTTC
CDR3: CASSLARYGYTF

size: NA
D: TRBD1
J: TRBJ1-4
V: TRBV6-6
DNA: TGTGCCAGCAGTTACCCTCGACAGGGGGTCAATGAAAAACTGTTTTTT
CDR3: CASSYPRQGVNEKLFF

size: NA
D: NA
J: TRBJ1-3
V: TRBV7-9
DNA: TGTGCCAGCACCCGCGGAACTGGAAACACCATATATTTT
CDR3: CASTRGTGNTIYF

size: few
D: TRBD1
J: TRBJ1-6
V: TRBV28
DNA: TGTGCCAGCAGCCCTAATAGACAGGGTTTGTCACCCCTCCACTTT
CDR3: CASSPNRQGLSPLHF

size: NA
D: NA
J: TRBJ2-7
V: TRBV5-4
DNA: TGTGCCAGCAGCTCCGGGGGAAAATACGAGCAGTACTTC
CDR3: CASSSGGKYEQYF

size: NA
D: NA
J: TRBJ2-5
V: TRBV10-3
DNA: TGTGCCATCAGTGAGTCGGAATCGGTTCACGGAACCCAGTACTTC
CDR3: CAISESESVHGTQYF